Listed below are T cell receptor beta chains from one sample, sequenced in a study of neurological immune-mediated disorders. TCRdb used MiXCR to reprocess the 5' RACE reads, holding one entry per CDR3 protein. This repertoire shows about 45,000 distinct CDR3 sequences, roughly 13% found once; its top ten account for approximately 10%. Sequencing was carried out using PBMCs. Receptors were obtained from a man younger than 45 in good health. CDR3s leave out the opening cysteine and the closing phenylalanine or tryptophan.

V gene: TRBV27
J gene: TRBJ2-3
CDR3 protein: ASRTLGGPNWADTQY

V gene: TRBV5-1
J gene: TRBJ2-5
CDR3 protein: ASSSGGEETQY

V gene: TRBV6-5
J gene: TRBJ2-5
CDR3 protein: ASSKPGQGPGETQY

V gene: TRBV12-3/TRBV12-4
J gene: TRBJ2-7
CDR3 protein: ASSFSGSEQY

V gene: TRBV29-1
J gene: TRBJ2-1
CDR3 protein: SVVRASGNEQF

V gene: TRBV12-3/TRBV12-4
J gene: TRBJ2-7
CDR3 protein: ASSTGTSWYEQY

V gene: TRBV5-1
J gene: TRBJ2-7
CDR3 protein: ASSRGTSEAYEQY

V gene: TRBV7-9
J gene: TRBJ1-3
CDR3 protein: ANSNSAGNTIY

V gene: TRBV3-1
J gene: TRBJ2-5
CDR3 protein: ASSHISGRGGETQY

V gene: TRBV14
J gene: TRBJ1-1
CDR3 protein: ASSLGTVTEAF

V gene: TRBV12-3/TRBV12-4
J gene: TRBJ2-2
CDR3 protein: ASSLQANTGELF

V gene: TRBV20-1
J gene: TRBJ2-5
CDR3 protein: SARERAEGQETQY

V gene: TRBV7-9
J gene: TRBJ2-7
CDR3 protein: ASSSPTVEQY

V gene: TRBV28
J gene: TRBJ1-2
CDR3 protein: ASGRLGGYYGYT

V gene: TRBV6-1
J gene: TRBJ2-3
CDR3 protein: ASRTLAGDTQY

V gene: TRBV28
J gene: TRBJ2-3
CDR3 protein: ASSWFESSTDTQY

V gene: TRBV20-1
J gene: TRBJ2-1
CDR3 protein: SARETGTSVGEQF

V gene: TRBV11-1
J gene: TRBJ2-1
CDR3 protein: ASSLALGVAGGYEEQF

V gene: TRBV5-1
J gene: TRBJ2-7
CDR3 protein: ASSPGTSGQY

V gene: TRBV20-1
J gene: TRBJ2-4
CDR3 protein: SARELAGGPNIQY

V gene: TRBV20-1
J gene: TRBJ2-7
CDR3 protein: RVSVLAADEQY

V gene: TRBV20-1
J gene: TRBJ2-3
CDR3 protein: SADRNRGTDTQY

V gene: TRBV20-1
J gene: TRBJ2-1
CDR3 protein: SAIVEAGAPYNEQF

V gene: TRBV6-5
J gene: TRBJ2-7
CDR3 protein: ASSPTELSYEQY

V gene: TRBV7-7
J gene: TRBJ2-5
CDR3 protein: ASSRDTWGSQY

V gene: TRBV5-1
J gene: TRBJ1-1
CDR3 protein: ASSTGGLPLVEAF

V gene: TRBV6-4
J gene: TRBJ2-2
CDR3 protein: ASSDSNRDTGELF

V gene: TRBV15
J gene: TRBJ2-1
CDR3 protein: ATSPGTSWGNEQF

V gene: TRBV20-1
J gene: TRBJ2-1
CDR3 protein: SAQTTGLSYNEQF

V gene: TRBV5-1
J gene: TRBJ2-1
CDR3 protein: ASSEGRSSYNEQF

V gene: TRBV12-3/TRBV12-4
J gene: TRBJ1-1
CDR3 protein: ASSFNQGVTEAF

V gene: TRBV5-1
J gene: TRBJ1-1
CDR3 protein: ASSLTQGQSEAF

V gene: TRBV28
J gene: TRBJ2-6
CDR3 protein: ASSLARASGANVLT

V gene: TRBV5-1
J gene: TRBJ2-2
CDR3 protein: ASSLVPSGNFGELF

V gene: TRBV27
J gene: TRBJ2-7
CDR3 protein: ASKNAYEQY

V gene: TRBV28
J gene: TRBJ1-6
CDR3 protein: ASSSDSSYNSPLH

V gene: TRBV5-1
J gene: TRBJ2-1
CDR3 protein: ASSSGYNEQF

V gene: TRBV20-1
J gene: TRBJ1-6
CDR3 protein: SAIPEGYQNSPLH

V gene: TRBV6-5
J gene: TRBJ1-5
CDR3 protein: ASSTTWDSNQPQH

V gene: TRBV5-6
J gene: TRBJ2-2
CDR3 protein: ASSLDWSNTGELF

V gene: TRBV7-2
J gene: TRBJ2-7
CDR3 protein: ASSPTSGKVYEQY

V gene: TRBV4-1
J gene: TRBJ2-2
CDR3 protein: ASSPNRDTTGELF